The 28 T cell receptor beta chains in this list originate from one sample, sequenced in a study of T cell repertoires in cytomegalovirus infection (dated by TCRdb to about 2019). The run used an Illumina HiSeq 1500. TCRdb reprocessed the public reads (quality trimming at Q25 with fastp, clone calling with MiXCR) and kept in-frame beta chains. Merged by CDR3 protein, the rows form single entries marked with the most common genes and DNA. The sample table contains under 200,000 distinct CDR3 sequences; only one count was recorded for about a sixth of them. The ten top clones hold around a sixth of the sample. The sequenced sample consisted of CD8+ T cells from PBMCs. The receptors originated from a human donor in good health (CMV status not recorded). Some clones in this sample may be carry-over from other donors' samples.

This clonotype rates as medium-sized. The gene calls are TRBV7-8 and TRBJ2-1; 7 bases are shared with TRBD1. CDR1 and CDR2 from the germline V gene are SGHVS and FQNEAQ. The CDR3 covers 13 residues. J was trimmed by 10 bases and V by 5 bases; bases with no gene match: 8. The CDR3 here is CASSQGGPREQFF. DNA of the CDR3: TGTGCCAGCAGCCAAGGGGGCCCCCGAGAGCAGTTCTTC.

The V and J genes are TRBV6-2 or TRBV6-3 and TRBJ2-5, with 11 positions matching TRBD2. The CDR3 has 15 amino acids. V shed 5 bases, J shed 5 bases, and the junction held 7 bases outside the gene matches. Germline V CDR1 and CDR2: MNHEY, SVGEGT. In DNA, the CDR3 is TGTGCCAGCAGTGCTAGCGGGGGGCCCCTCGAGACCCAGTACTTC. Its translation: CASSASGGPLETQYF.

The sample holds many counts of this clonotype. V gene TRBV7-9 combines with J gene TRBJ1-1; D gene uncertain. The ends were cut back, 5 bases at V and 11 bases at J, with 12 bases in the middle. This CDR3 is 11 amino acids long. Germline CDR1 SEHNR, CDR2 FQNEAQ (reference sequence). The CDR3 nucleotides are TGTGCCAGCAGCGAACACCGAATGGCTTTCTTT. Its translation: CASSEHRMAFF.

The chain couples TRBV20-1 to TRBJ2-3; D gene uncertain. Trimming pared 0 bases from V and 2 bases from J, leaving 9 bases between. The germline V gene encodes CDR1 DFQATT and CDR2 SNEGSKA (reference sequence). The CDR3 is made up of 14 amino acids. CDR3 bases: TGCAGTGCTAGAGAACGCCACCCCACAGATACGCAGTATTTT. This codes for CSARERHPTDTQYF.

This clonotype was picked up a small number of times. This chain uses TRBV6-6 with TRBJ2-7; D may be TRBD1 (6 bases). This CDR3 has 13 amino acids. The germline V gene encodes CDR1 MNHNY and CDR2 SVGAGI (reference sequence). V dropped 0 bases and J dropped 9 bases, with 12 bases sitting between them. The CDR3 DNA sequence: TGTGCCAGCAGTTACTCGGGGCCGACAGGGCAGTACTTC. Its translation is CASSYSGPTGQYF.

Relative to its sample, this clonotype is medium-sized (0.01 to 0.1%). This sequence joins TRBV11-2 and TRBJ2-7; 9 positions match TRBD2. The CDR3 is made up of 16 amino acids. Looked up from germline, CDR1 is SGHAT and CDR2 is FQNNGV. V was pared by 5 bases and J by 1 base, with 9 bases of the junction left unmatched. CDR3 protein: CASSPRTSVNSYEQYF. In DNA form, the CDR3 reads TGTGCCAGCAGCCCCCGGACTAGCGTAAATTCCTACGAGCAGTACTTC.

V and J are TRBV7-2 and TRBJ1-1; tentatively, D is TRBD1 (5 bases). Trimming removed 4 bases from V and 0 bases from J, with 9 bases in between. Germline V CDR1 and CDR2: SGHTA, FQGNSA. The CDR3 has 14 amino acids. The CDR3 DNA is TGTGCCAGCAGCTCGTCGGGGCTGAACACTGAAGCTTTCTTT. Its translation: CASSSSGLNTEAFF.

Only a few counts were recorded for this clonotype. DNA for the CDR3: TGTGCCAGCAGTGTATGGATGGGGAGGACAGATACGCAGTATTTT. It encodes CASSVWMGRTDTQYF. The chain is built from TRBV6-6 and TRBJ2-3; TRBD2 is a possible D gene (6 bases). CDR1 and CDR2 from the germline V gene are MNHNY and SVGAGI (reference sequence). Trimming took 5 bases from V and 3 from J, leaving 15 bases between them. The CDR3 covers 15 residues.

This clonotype appeared a few times. J is TRBJ2-1 and V is TRBV4-1; D is possibly TRBD1 (6 bases). V was shortened by 0 bases and J by 4 bases, with 16 bases between the two germline ends. The CDR3 sequence is 17 residues long. Germline-derived CDR1 and CDR2 are MGHRA and YSYEKL. In nucleotides, the CDR3 is TGCGCCAGCAGCCAAGATCTTGACGGACAGATATACAATGAGCAGTTCTTC. The encoded protein is CASSQDLDGQIYNEQFF.

J is TRBJ2-7 and V is TRBV7-2, with D possibly matching TRBD1 (5 bases). Germline V gives CDR1 SGHTA, CDR2 FQGNSA. V was trimmed by 2 bases and J by 3 bases, leaving 14 bases between them. The CDR3 extends over 15 amino acids. The CDR3, as DNA: TGTGCCAGCAGCTTATTTGACAGTGAGGTCTACGAGCAGTACTTC. This sequence encodes CASSLFDSEVYEQYF. Together with reference TRBV7-2 and TRBJ2-7, the CDR3 gives the full variable domain: GAGVSQSPSNKVTEKGKDVELRCDPISGHTALYWYRQSLGQGLEFLIYFQGNSAPDKSGLPSDRFSAERTGGSVSTLTIQRTQQEDSAVYLCASSLFDSEVYEQYFGPGTRLTVT.

This clonotype was detected many times. The rearrangement uses TRBV7-9 and TRBJ1-2; D remains unclear. Trimming took off 4 bases at V and 2 bases at J, with 2 bases between the two ends. The CDR3 is made up of 11 amino acids. Looked up from germline, CDR1 is SEHNR and CDR2 is FQNEAQ (reference sequence). The CDR3 here is CASSSNYGYTF. The CDR3 nucleotides are TGTGCCAGCAGCTCGAACTATGGCTACACCTTC.

The table lists this clonotype with a few counts. CDR3 DNA sequence: TGTGCCAGCAGTTTTGGGCAGACCTATGGCTACACCTTC. Translating it yields CASSFGQTYGYTF. The rearrangement uses TRBV28 and TRBJ1-2; D unclear. CDR1 and CDR2 (germline): MDHEN, SYDVKM. The CDR3 extends over 13 amino acids. V shed 3 bases and J shed 4 bases, with 9 bases lying between them.

This rearrangement joins TRBV27 to TRBJ2-1; D might be TRBD2 (6 bases). This CDR3 is built from 14 residues. The germline V gene has CDR1 MNHEY and CDR2 SMNVEV (reference sequence). The germline V and J ends were trimmed by 3 bases and 4 bases, with 10 bases remaining between them. The CDR3 is CASSLEAGYNEQFF. The CDR3 DNA follows: TGTGCCAGCAGTTTGGAGGCGGGGTACAATGAGCAGTTCTTC.

The V call is TRBV6-2 or TRBV6-3, the J call TRBJ2-2; D gene unclear. Germline V gives CDR1 MNHEY, CDR2 SVGEGT. The CDR3 extends over 16 amino acids. V lost 0 bases and J lost 10, with 18 bases in between. The CDR3 DNA sequence: TGTGCCAGCAGTTACTCGGTCCTAGTAGGTCCCGAGGAGCTGTTTTTT. It yields the protein CASSYSVLVGPEELFF.

This clonotype occurred a few times. The gene calls are TRBV14 and TRBJ2-1; 7 bases line up with TRBD2. The CDR3 loop spans 19 amino acids. V lost 6 bases to trimming and J lost 0 bases; unmatched junction nucleotides: 17. Germline V gene lookup returns CDR1 SGHDN and CDR2 FVKESK. Written as DNA, the CDR3 is TGTGCCAGCAGGGCCGGGCTGAGTCTGGGGGGGACCTCCTACAATGAGCAGTTCTTC. Translating gives CASRAGLSLGGTSYNEQFF. Full variable domain (remainder filled in from reference TRBV14 and TRBJ2-1): EAGVTQFPSHSVIEKGQTVTLRCDPISGHDNLYWYRRVMGKEIKFLLHFVKESKQDESGMPNNRFLAERTGGTYSTLKVQPAELEDSGVYFCASRAGLSLGGTSYNEQFFGPGTRLTVL.

CDR3 loop: CASSSGTDGYTF. In DNA, the CDR3 is TGTGCCAGCAGTTCCGGGACGGATGGCTACACCTTC. The chain combines TRBV6-5 with TRBJ1-2; TRBD1 is a possible D gene (5 bases). Germline-derived CDR1 and CDR2 are MNHEY and SVGAGI. Trimming left V 4 bases short and J 6 bases short, with 9 bases between. The CDR3 loop spans 12 amino acids.

This clonotype was counted a few times. The rearrangement links TRBV6-5 to TRBJ2-2; TRBD2 might be the D (5 bases). The CDR3 contains 19 residues. Trimming cost V 0 bases and J 5 bases, with 22 bases left between them. Per germline, CDR1 MNHEY and CDR2 SVGAGI. The CDR3 bases are TGTGCCAGCAGTTACTCGAGAGCACTCGGGGTGAAGGAAACCGGGGAGCTGTTTTTT. Translated: CASSYSRALGVKETGELFF.

The chain has TRBV9 and TRBJ2-1; TRBD2 is a possible D gene (5 bases). The germline V gene encodes CDR1 SGDLS and CDR2 YYNGEE. The CDR3 has 15 amino acids. Trimming took off 0 bases at V and 9 bases at J, with 16 bases between the two ends. CDR3 region: CASSVAGDPVAEQFF. CDR3 in DNA: TGTGCCAGCAGCGTAGCCGGGGATCCAGTGGCTGAGCAGTTCTTC.

This clonotype was seen only a few times. This chain joins TRBV7-8 and TRBJ2-2; the D gene is possibly TRBD1 (5 bases). Germline V gene data show CDR1 as SGHVS and CDR2 as FQNEAQ. The CDR3 length is 14 residues. V lost 4 bases, J lost 7 bases, and 13 bases lay in between. In DNA, the CDR3 is TGTGCCAGCAGCTCATATAGGGGAATCGGGGAGCTGTTTTTT. This translates into CASSSYRGIGELFF.

J is TRBJ1-5 and V is TRBV28; TRBD1 is a possible D gene (5 bases). The CDR3 is made up of 19 amino acids. CDR1 is MDHEN and CDR2 is SYDVKM in the germline V gene. Trimming left V 1 base short and J 0 bases short, with 19 bases between. CDR3 nucleotides: TGTGCCAGCAGTTTATTGATGACAGCGACTAAGAGTAGCAATCAGCCCCAGCATTTT. Protein: CASSLLMTATKSSNQPQHF. The whole variable domain, filled in from reference TRBV28 and TRBJ1-5, reads DVKVTQSSRYLVKRTGEKVFLECVQDMDHENMFWYRQDPGLGLRLIYFSYDVKMKEKGDIPEGYSVSREKKERFSLILESASTNQTSMYLCASSLLMTATKSSNQPQHFGDGTRLSIL.

This clonotype was detected many times. The V gene is TRBV7-6, the J gene TRBJ2-7, with unresolved D. CDR1 is SGHVS, CDR2 FNYEAQ, per germline. There are 12 residues in the CDR3. V was trimmed by 3 bases and J by 4 bases, leaving 7 bases between them. Here the CDR3 DNA reads TGTGCCAGCAGCTTCTCGGGTTACGAGCAGTACTTC. Encoded protein: CASSFSGYEQYF.

A few counts support this clonotype. The chain carries TRBV7-2 and TRBJ2-7; D call uncertain. CDR1 and CDR2 from the germline V gene are SGHTA and FQGNSA. This CDR3 is 11 amino acids long. Trimming took off 4 bases at V and 5 bases at J, with 6 bases between the two ends. The DNA of the CDR3 is TGTGCCAGCAGCTACGCACACGAGCAGTACTTC. The encoded protein is CASSYAHEQYF.

This chain uses TRBV6-5 with TRBJ2-7; TRBD1 aligns across 9 bases. In germline, CDR1 is MNHEY, CDR2 SVGAGI. The CDR3 extends over 14 amino acids. The V segment lost 6 bases and the J segment 6 bases; nucleotides outside the gene matches: 9. The CDR3: CASSNTGTGTEQYF. DNA for the CDR3: TGTGCCAGCAGCAATACCGGGACAGGGACCGAGCAGTACTTC.

The chain links TRBV20-1 to TRBJ2-1, with a weak D call TRBD1 (5 bases). With 1 base removed from V and 5 bases from J, the gap between germline ends came to 9 bases. Germline lookup yields CDR1 DFQATT and CDR2 SNEGSKA (reference sequence). The CDR3 length is 13 residues. Here the CDR3 reads CSARGVGDNEQFF. CDR3 coding DNA: TGCAGTGCTAGAGGTGTAGGGGACAATGAGCAGTTCTTC.

This clonotype was seen only a few times. The rearrangement links TRBV29-1 to TRBJ2-3; D assignment may be TRBD1 or TRBD2 (6 bases each). V lost 3 bases and J lost 0, with 13 bases in between. The germline V gene has CDR1 SQVTM and CDR2 ANQGSEA. CDR3 length: 15 amino acids. The CDR3, as DNA: TGCAGCGTTGACGGCCGGAGGGGGAGCACAGATACGCAGTATTTT. Protein: CSVDGRRGSTDTQYF.

The chain combines TRBV7-2 with TRBJ2-5; D gene unclear. The CDR3 contains 14 residues. V gave up 2 bases and J gave up 3 bases, with 10 bases separating them. Germline-derived CDR1 and CDR2 are SGHTA and FQGNSA. The CDR3 here is CASSLFGEEETQYF. CDR3 sequence (DNA): TGTGCCAGCAGCTTATTTGGAGAGGAAGAGACCCAGTACTTC.

The chain has TRBV15 and TRBJ1-2, with D perhaps matching TRBD1 (5 bases). The CDR3 spans 16 residues. Germline values: CDR1 LNHNV, CDR2 YYDKDF (reference sequence). Trimming shortened V by 0 bases and J by 8 bases, and 19 bases separated the two germline ends. CDR3 DNA: TGTGCCACCAGCAGAGAGTATGGCAGGGAGAGGACGGGCTACACCTTC. Encoded protein: CATSREYGRERTGYTF.

This clonotype has only a few counts. The J gene is TRBJ2-7, the V gene TRBV30; 8 nucleotides agree with TRBD1. The V gene's germline CDR1 is GTSNPN and CDR2 SVGIG (reference sequence). CDR3 size: 18 residues. After removal of 3 bases from V and 0 bases from J, the junction contained 16 bases not matched to a gene. The CDR3 loop reads CAWRGPGQERLSSYEQYF. The CDR3 nucleotides are TGTGCCTGGAGGGGACCGGGACAGGAGCGACTTAGCTCCTACGAGCAGTACTTC.